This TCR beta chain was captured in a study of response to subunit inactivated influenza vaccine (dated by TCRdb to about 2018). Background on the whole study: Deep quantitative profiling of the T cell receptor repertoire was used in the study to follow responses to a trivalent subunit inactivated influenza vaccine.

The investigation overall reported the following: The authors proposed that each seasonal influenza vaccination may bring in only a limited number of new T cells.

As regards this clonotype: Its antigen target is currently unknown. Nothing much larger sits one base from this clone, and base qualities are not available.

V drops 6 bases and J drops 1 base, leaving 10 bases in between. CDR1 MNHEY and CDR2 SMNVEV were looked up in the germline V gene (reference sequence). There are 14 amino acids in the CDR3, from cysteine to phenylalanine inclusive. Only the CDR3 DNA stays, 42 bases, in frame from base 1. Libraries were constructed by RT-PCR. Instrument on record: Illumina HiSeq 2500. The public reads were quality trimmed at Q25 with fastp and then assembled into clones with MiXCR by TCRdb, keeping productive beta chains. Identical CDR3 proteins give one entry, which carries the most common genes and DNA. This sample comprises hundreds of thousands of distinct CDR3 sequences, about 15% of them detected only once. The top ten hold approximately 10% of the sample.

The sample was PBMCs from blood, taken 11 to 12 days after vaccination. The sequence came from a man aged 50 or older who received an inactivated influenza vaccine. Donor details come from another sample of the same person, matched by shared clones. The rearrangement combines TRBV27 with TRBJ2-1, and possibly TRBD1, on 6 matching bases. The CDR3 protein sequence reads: CASRKQGSYNEQFF. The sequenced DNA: TGTGCCAGCAGAAAACAGGGTTCCTACAATGAGCAGTTCTTC.